The next 9 T cell receptor beta chains were all read from a single sample in a study of T cells after yellow fever vaccination. TCRdb re-derived calls from the 5' RACE reads in MiXCR, one entry per CDR3 protein. The profile shows 300,000 to 400,000 distinct CDR3 sequences, 3% to 4.5% of them singletons. The sample here was PBMCs, taken 5 days after the yellow fever booster vaccination. These receptors were obtained from a man aged 18 to 35 who received the YFV17D yellow fever vaccine.

In this sample, this clonotype turned up a few times. The chain employs TRBV12-3 or TRBV12-4 and TRBJ2-1; 7 positions match TRBD1. CDR3 length equals 14 residues. With V trimmed by 5 bases and J by 5 bases, 6 bases remained unmatched. This chain's CDR3 is CASSIGQAHNEQFF. Here the CDR3 DNA reads TGTGCCAGCAGTATCGGACAGGCCCACAATGAGCAGTTCTTC.

Ten or more counts support this clonotype. This chain links TRBV5-1 with TRBJ2-7; TRBD1 might be the D (6 bases). The germline CDR1 and CDR2 sequences are SGHRS and YFSETQ. This CDR3 comprises 14 residues. V was cut by 2 bases and J by 5 bases, with 14 bases left in between. CDR3 sequence: CASSLMGADNEQYV. CDR3 DNA sequence: TGCGCCAGCAGCTTAATGGGGGCGGATAACGAGCAGTACGTC.

This chain connects TRBV12-3 or TRBV12-4 to TRBJ2-3; D is unresolved. Trimming removed 8 bases at V and 0 bases at J, with 15 bases between. This CDR3 comprises 15 residues. The CDR3 is CASVPGGQSTDTQYF. In DNA form, the CDR3 reads TGTGCCAGCGTTCCCGGTGGGCAGAGCACAGATACGCAGTATTTT.

The chain is built from TRBV12-3 or TRBV12-4 and TRBJ2-7; TRBD2 agrees at 8 bases. The CDR3 extends over 14 amino acids. The junction had 7 bases not matched to a gene; V was cut back by 6 bases and J by 3 bases. For the CDR3, the DNA is TGTGCCAGCAGCAATAGCGGGGTTGTCTACGAGCAGTACTTC. It codes for CASSNSGVVYEQYF.

This clonotype was recorded a few times. V gene TRBV6-5 combines with J gene TRBJ2-5; unclear D gene. The CDR3 contains 16 residues. V lost 6 bases and J lost 1, with 18 bases in between. In germline, CDR1 is MNHEY, CDR2 SVGAGI. CDR3 in DNA: TGTGCCAGCAGAGCGACGGACCGCCCATTCCAAGAGACCCAGTACTTC. It is translated as CASRATDRPFQETQYF.

The V gene is TRBV6-6, the J gene TRBJ2-5, with a tentative D call TRBD1 (5 bases). The CDR3 has 16 residues. Trimming cost V 6 bases and J 0 bases, with 17 bases left between them. CDR1 is MNHNY and CDR2 is SVGAGI in the germline V gene (reference sequence). The CDR3 spells CASRATDREYQETQYF. DNA of the CDR3: TGTGCCAGCAGAGCGACCGACAGAGAGTACCAAGAGACCCAGTACTTC.

This clonotype was counted at least ten times. V gene TRBV10-3 combines with J gene TRBJ1-2, with a possible D match to TRBD1 (6 bases). V dropped 6 bases and J dropped 4 bases, with 15 bases sitting between them. The germline V gene has CDR1 ENHRY and CDR2 SYGVKD. The CDR3 contains 14 residues. The CDR3 DNA follows: TGTGCCATCAGGCCCGAGGACAGTTTCTATGGCTACACCTTC. Residues: CAIRPEDSFYGYTF.

This clonotype has at least ten counts. The genes are TRBV5-1 and TRBJ1-3; D is unresolved. Germline CDR1 reads SGHRS; CDR2 reads YFSETQ. The CDR3 contains 13 residues. Trimming removed 7 bases at V and 2 bases at J, with 10 bases between. CDR3 sequence: CASQRETGNTIYF. CDR3 nucleotides: TGCGCCAGCCAAAGGGAGACTGGAAACACCATATATTTT.

The V and J genes are TRBV20-1 and TRBJ2-7; unclear D gene. V shed 5 bases and J shed 0 bases, with 11 bases lying between them. Germline V CDR1 and CDR2: DFQATT, SNEGSKA (reference sequence). This CDR3 has 13 residues. CDR3 sequence: CSAGKGLSYEQYF. The CDR3 DNA reads as TGCAGTGCTGGGAAAGGCCTCTCCTACGAGCAGTACTTC.